This T cell receptor (beta chain) appears in the sequencing data of a study of identical twins (TCRdb year 2016). Regarding the study in general: TCR alpha and beta repertoires from monozygotic twins, unrelated adults of various ages and cord blood were deep-sequenced to test whether fetal clonotypes persist. Replicate twin experiments were performed at different times using different library preparation protocols to rule out contamination. General study outcomes and caveats: Fewer insertions were carried by abundant cord blood beta clonotypes; a weaker similar trend was observed in young adult naive repertoires, while no such trend was observed in memory repertoires. Compared with coincidental sharing between unrelated individuals, out-of-frame TCR alpha sequences shared between twins showed an excess of sequences with low generation probability. Invariant T cells such as MAIT and iNKT could partly confound zero-insertion analyses, though diverse VJ usage argued against this for most clonotypes. The excess sharing between twins in beta out-of-frame sequences was weaker because fewer shared sequences reduced the signal-to-noise ratio. Because the same donors could not be followed over many years, the conclusions relied on cross-sectional statistical analysis. Out-of-frame TCR alpha sharing in monozygotic twins was systematically underestimated by recombination models, whereas sharing between unrelated individuals was in agreement with the recombination models.

Ten or more counts support this clonotype. Its antigen is currently not known. The input lacks base qualities; no much larger clone sits a single base away. The library relied on 5' RACE. Data came from an Illumina HiSeq 2000. A universal primer binding site was added through template switching, and the final cDNA carried a unique molecular identifier so that TCR cDNA molecules could be counted accurately. Specific primers in the conserved constant-segment region were used to synthesize first-strand cDNA for the TCR alpha and beta chains. To control for contamination, every cDNA library was double barcoded, receiving both a SMART-Mk sample barcode and Illumina barcodes. TruSeq adapter sequences, together with Illumina sample barcodes, were added in two successive PCR steps. TCR alpha and beta cDNA libraries were sequenced on the Illumina HiSeq platform with custom primers. From the authors' description of their analysis: Unique molecular identifiers were extracted from raw reads with MiGEC, and CDR3 positions were determined with MiXCR. For each individual, recombination models were inferred using an EM algorithm with the repgenHMM and IGoR tools. The analysis of shared clonotypes was done with the tcR package in R, with sharing normalized by the product of cloneset sizes. To study raw recombination without the effects of thymic and clonal selection, out-of-frame nonproductive sequences were analyzed. TCRdb trimmed the raw reads at Q25, called clones with MiXCR and kept productive beta chains. Here each entry gathers all rows of one CDR3 protein and keeps the most common genes and DNA. None of the V and J calls come from the authors' own analysis; TCRdb made them. The sample table records 1.5 million to 2 million distinct CDR3 sequences; under 35% of these occur just once. The ten largest make up about 0.3% of the sample.

CDR1 and CDR2 were assigned from the germline V gene as ENHRY and SYGVKD. The V end loses 3 bases and the J end loses 0 bases, and a stretch of 9 bases separates them. The CDR3 runs 14 residues from the cysteine to the phenylalanine. Of the read, only the CDR3 DNA is kept; its 42 bases are in frame from base 1. Only healthy Caucasian donors were included. The sequence derives from a newborn girl in good health. Sequenced: cord blood. The chain was built from TRBV10-3 and TRBJ2-7; the D gene lacks a confident call. The DNA sequence is given as TGTGCCATCAGTGAAACGGCTAACTCCTACGAGCAGTACTTC. Its product reads: CAISETANSYEQYF.